This note documents a single T cell receptor (beta chain) sequence. The DNA ends 3 residues before the CDR3 does, and the rest of the CDR3 is filled in from the germline J gene. Produced via immunoSEQ multiplex PCR; TCRdb's table is partial and in-frame only. The listing contains 13,000 to 15,000 clones. This entry belongs to a study of T cells in women clearing cervical HPV infection. Across the whole study: Cases: HPV16-related CIN3 or worse on histology, 2 invasive cancers. Controls were women whose single incident HPV16 infection cleared within 12 months without precancer or cancer.

Trimming took off 2 bases at V and 6 bases at J, with 10 bases between the two ends. This CDR3 spans 14 amino acids. The germline V gene encodes CDR1 LNHDA and CDR2 SQIVND (reference sequence). The chain has TRBV19 and TRBJ2-2; maybe TRBD1 (6 bases). This receptor was taken from a woman aged 18 to 75 with a cervical HPV16 infection that either progressed to CIN3+ or cleared (not recorded which). Sequencing was done on a sample of blood buffy coat. CDR3 DNA, as far as it was read: TGTGCCAGTAGTATACAGGGGCGGGCCGGGGAG. Translating gives CASSIQGRAGE. The entire CDR3 is CASSIQGRAGELFF.